This note documents a single TCR beta chain sequence. The antigen is unknown. Trimming cost V 1 base and J 3 bases, with 4 bases left between them. This CDR3 comprises 12 residues. Germline values: CDR1 SGHTA, CDR2 FQGNSA. The data belong to a study of OX40 agonist ivuxolimab in advanced cancers. In the study overall: The dose-escalation cohort was over 65% male, with a mean age of about 56 years, ranging about 23 to 79. Partial responses, seen in three patients, involved one hepatocellular carcinoma and two cutaneous melanomas.

Measured with immunoSEQ multiplex PCR; TCRdb has only the in-frame clones, and not every one. The sample carries about 83,000 clones, approximately 88% recorded once. Study findings and constraints: Low normalized T-cell clonal expansion was additionally recorded for some nonresponders.

This clonotype originated in an adult with an advanced solid tumor such as melanoma, head and neck, liver or kidney cancer. The specimen comprised CD4+ or CD8+ T cells sorted from blood, sampled in a trial of the OX40 agonist ivuxolimab. The gene calls are TRBV7-2 and TRBJ2-7; D unresolved. Here the CDR3 reads CASSLVGYEQYF. The CDR3 DNA follows: TGTGCCAGCAGCTTAGTAGGCTACGAGCAGTACTTC.